Below, 18 T cell receptor beta chains from the same sample are listed, as sequenced in a study of identical twins. MiXCR was run by TCRdb on the 5' RACE reads, yielding one entry per CDR3 protein. The data show 540,000 or so distinct CDR3 sequences, with approximately 20% seen just once and more than 0.4% held by the top ten. The sample also formed part of further work on yellow fever vaccine responses in identical twins.

Specimen: CD4+ T cells sorted from blood. The origin of the receptors is a young woman in good health.

The V and J genes are TRBV5-6 and TRBJ2-1; no definite D call. Trimming removed 4 bases from V and 7 bases from J, with 12 bases in between. Germline-derived CDR1 and CDR2 are SGHDT and YYEEEE. The CDR3 is 13 residues long. CDR3 DNA sequence: TGTGCCAGCAGCGTACCGGTGGGGAATGAGCAGTTCTTC. Amino acid sequence: CASSVPVGNEQFF.

CDR3 coding DNA: TGTGCCACCAGTGATTTGGGGCGGGGAAGCACAGATACGCAGTATTTT. As protein: CATSDLGRGSTDTQYF. The rearrangement uses TRBV24-1 and TRBJ2-3, with D possibly TRBD2 on 6 matching bases. This CDR3 spans 16 amino acids. V dropped 0 bases and J dropped 0 bases, with 9 bases sitting between them. CDR1 KGHDR and CDR2 SFDVKD come from the germline V gene.

This clonotype was detected many times. V usage is TRBV5-1 and J usage is TRBJ2-1; no clear D gene. The germline V and J ends were trimmed by 5 bases and 8 bases, with 8 bases remaining between them. In germline, CDR1 is SGHRS, CDR2 YFSETQ. The CDR3 loop spans 11 amino acids. The CDR3 here is CASSSIDEQFF. The CDR3 nucleotides read TGCGCCAGCAGTAGTATCGATGAGCAGTTCTTC.

V is TRBV29-1 and J is TRBJ2-3, with TRBD2 as a possible D gene (5 bases). The V end was cut by 6 bases, the J end by 3 bases, with 16 bases between. The germline V gene has CDR1 SQVTM and CDR2 ANQGSEA. This CDR3 region has 14 residues. CDR3 sequence (DNA): TGCAGCGTGCAACGGGGATATCTTACAGATACGCAGTATTTT. Translation: CSVQRGYLTDTQYF.

The V gene is TRBV20-1, the J gene TRBJ2-3; the D gene is possibly TRBD2 (6 bases). Germline loops: CDR1 DFQATT, CDR2 SNEGSKA (reference sequence). V lost 2 bases to trimming and J lost 0 bases, with 9 bases between them. The CDR3 spans 14 residues. As DNA, the CDR3 is TGCAGTGCTAGACTAGCGCAGAGCACAGATACGCAGTATTTT. Amino acid sequence: CSARLAQSTDTQYF.

This sequence joins TRBV7-2 and TRBJ2-2, with 7 bases fitting TRBD1. There are 15 residues in the CDR3. V was pared by 5 bases and J by 3 bases, with 6 bases of the junction left unmatched. The V gene's germline CDR1 is SGHTA and CDR2 FQGNSA. In DNA form, the CDR3 reads TGTGCCAGCAGCACGACAGGGACGTACACCGGGGAGCTGTTTTTT. Its protein is CASSTTGTYTGELFF. Supplemented by reference TRBV7-2 and TRBJ2-2, the full variable domain reads GAGVSQSPSNKVTEKGKDVELRCDPISGHTALYWYRQSLGQGLEFLIYFQGNSAPDKSGLPSDRFSAERTGGSVSTLTIQRTQQEDSAVYLCASSTTGTYTGELFFGEGSRLTVL.

V gene TRBV5-1 combines with J gene TRBJ1-1, with D possibly TRBD1 on 5 matching bases. V was cut by 4 bases and J by 2 bases, with 15 bases left in between. Germline assignment: CDR1 SGHRS and CDR2 YFSETQ. CDR3 length: 15 amino acids. Here the CDR3 DNA reads TGCGCCAGCAGCAGTTCTGGGGGTATCAACACTGAAGCTTTCTTT. Protein sequence: CASSSSGGINTEAFF.

In its sample, this clonotype was seen a few times. The rearrangement joins TRBV29-1 to TRBJ1-1; 7 bases match TRBD1. Germline V lookup: CDR1 SQVTM, CDR2 ANQGSEA. Trimming took 6 bases from V and 1 from J; bases not matched to a gene: 5. The CDR3 runs 13 residues. For the CDR3, the DNA is TGCAGCGTACGTCAGGGGGGGAACACTGAAGCTTTCTTT. Its protein is CSVRQGGNTEAFF.

This clonotype was seen ten or more times. The chain recombines TRBV9 with TRBJ2-1; D may be TRBD1 (6 bases). The germline gives CDR1 SGDLS, CDR2 YYNGEE. The V end lost 1 base, the J end lost 6 bases, and 14 bases lay between the germline ends. The CDR3 runs to 15 residues. CDR3 residues: CASSVSGLGGNEQFF. Written as DNA, the CDR3 is TGTGCCAGCAGCGTAAGCGGTTTAGGGGGCAATGAGCAGTTCTTC.

The genes are TRBV4-1 and TRBJ1-1, with D unclear. Trimming removed 1 base from V and 0 bases from J, with 15 bases in between. The CDR3 length is 17 residues. Germline-derived CDR1 and CDR2 are MGHRA and YSYEKL. The CDR3 sequence: CASSQVTFSFMNTEAFF. DNA of the CDR3: TGCGCCAGCAGCCAAGTCACTTTCAGCTTCATGAACACTGAAGCTTTCTTT.

The V and J genes are TRBV7-8 and TRBJ2-2; D remains unclear. Trimming cost V 2 bases and J 0 bases, with 13 bases left between them. The length of the CDR3 is 17 residues. Germline V gene lookup returns CDR1 SGHVS and CDR2 FQNEAQ. CDR3 DNA: TGTGCCAGCAGCTTATTAGGTCGACAAACGAACACCGGGGAGCTGTTTTTT. Translating it yields CASSLLGRQTNTGELFF.

The chain carries TRBV5-1 and TRBJ2-2, with D possibly called TRBD1 or TRBD2 (5 bases each). Germline V lookup: CDR1 SGHRS, CDR2 YFSETQ. The CDR3 is 19 residues long. V dropped 6 bases and J dropped 0 bases, with 24 bases sitting between them. CDR3 in DNA: TGCGCCAGCAACTTAAAGGGACGTGGTGGACCAGCGAACACCGGGGAGCTGTTTTTT. Amino acid sequence: CASNLKGRGGPANTGELFF.

This chain links TRBV11-2 with TRBJ2-5; perhaps TRBD2 as D (6 bases). CDR1 SGHAT and CDR2 FQNNGV come from the germline V gene. V was cut by 2 bases and J by 5 bases, with 15 bases left in between. The CDR3 is made up of 15 amino acids. The chain's CDR3 is CASSLRSGGAETQYF. DNA of the CDR3: TGTGCCAGCAGCTTAAGGTCGGGCGGGGCTGAGACCCAGTACTTC.

J is TRBJ2-7 and V is TRBV5-5; D tentatively fits TRBD1 or TRBD2 (5 bases each). Germline assignment: CDR1 SGHKS and CDR2 YYEKEE (reference sequence). Trimming pared 0 bases from V and 3 bases from J, leaving 16 bases between. This CDR3 has 16 residues. As DNA, the CDR3 is TGTGCCAGCAGCTTGGGTGCCCCCGGGGCGGGCTACGAGCAGTACGTC. Its protein is CASSLGAPGAGYEQYV.

A few counts support this clonotype. This sequence joins TRBV24-1 and TRBJ2-5; D may be TRBD2 (6 bases). The CDR3 extends over 13 amino acids. Trimming cost V 12 bases and J 5 bases, with 18 bases left between them. Germline V gene data show CDR1 as KGHDR and CDR2 as SFDVKD. CDR3 DNA sequence: TGTGCCTCAGCAGTAGGAGGGAGCGAGACCCAGTACTTC. It is translated as CASAVGGSETQYF.

Of note for this clonotype: An end of the junction differs from the germline gene, which may be a read error. The rearrangement uses TRBV20-1 and TRBJ2-7; 10 bases match TRBD1. The CDR3 is 16 amino acids. Germline V CDR1 and CDR2: DFQATT, SNEGSKA (reference sequence). The CDR3 DNA reads TGCTGTGCTAGACAGCCGGACAGGGGGTACTCCTACGAGCAGTACTTC. As protein: CCARQPDRGYSYEQYF.

This chain uses TRBV20-1 with TRBJ2-3, with TRBD2 as a possible D gene (6 bases). The V and J ends lost 5 bases and 1 base respectively, with 19 bases between them. CDR3 length: 16 residues. CDR1 and CDR2 (germline): DFQATT, SNEGSKA (reference sequence). CDR3 protein: CSAPSRLAARTDTQYF. As DNA, the CDR3 is TGCAGTGCTCCATCTCGTTTAGCGGCCCGCACAGATACGCAGTATTTT.

CDR3 nucleotides: TGTGCCAGCAGCGTAGAACAGGGCGGGGTCTACGAGCAGTACTTC. Translating it yields CASSVEQGGVYEQYF. This chain links TRBV9 with TRBJ2-7, with D perhaps being TRBD1 or TRBD2 (6 bases each). From germline, CDR1 is SGDLS and CDR2 YYNGEE. This CDR3 region has 15 residues. Trimming removed 0 bases from V and 3 bases from J, with 13 bases in between. Full variable domain (missing parts from reference TRBV9 and TRBJ2-7): DSGVTQTPKHLITATGQRVTLRCSPRSGDLSVYWYQQSLDQGLQFLIQYYNGEERAKGNILERFSAQQFPDLHSELNLSSLELGDSALYFCASSVEQGGVYEQYFGPGTRLTVT.